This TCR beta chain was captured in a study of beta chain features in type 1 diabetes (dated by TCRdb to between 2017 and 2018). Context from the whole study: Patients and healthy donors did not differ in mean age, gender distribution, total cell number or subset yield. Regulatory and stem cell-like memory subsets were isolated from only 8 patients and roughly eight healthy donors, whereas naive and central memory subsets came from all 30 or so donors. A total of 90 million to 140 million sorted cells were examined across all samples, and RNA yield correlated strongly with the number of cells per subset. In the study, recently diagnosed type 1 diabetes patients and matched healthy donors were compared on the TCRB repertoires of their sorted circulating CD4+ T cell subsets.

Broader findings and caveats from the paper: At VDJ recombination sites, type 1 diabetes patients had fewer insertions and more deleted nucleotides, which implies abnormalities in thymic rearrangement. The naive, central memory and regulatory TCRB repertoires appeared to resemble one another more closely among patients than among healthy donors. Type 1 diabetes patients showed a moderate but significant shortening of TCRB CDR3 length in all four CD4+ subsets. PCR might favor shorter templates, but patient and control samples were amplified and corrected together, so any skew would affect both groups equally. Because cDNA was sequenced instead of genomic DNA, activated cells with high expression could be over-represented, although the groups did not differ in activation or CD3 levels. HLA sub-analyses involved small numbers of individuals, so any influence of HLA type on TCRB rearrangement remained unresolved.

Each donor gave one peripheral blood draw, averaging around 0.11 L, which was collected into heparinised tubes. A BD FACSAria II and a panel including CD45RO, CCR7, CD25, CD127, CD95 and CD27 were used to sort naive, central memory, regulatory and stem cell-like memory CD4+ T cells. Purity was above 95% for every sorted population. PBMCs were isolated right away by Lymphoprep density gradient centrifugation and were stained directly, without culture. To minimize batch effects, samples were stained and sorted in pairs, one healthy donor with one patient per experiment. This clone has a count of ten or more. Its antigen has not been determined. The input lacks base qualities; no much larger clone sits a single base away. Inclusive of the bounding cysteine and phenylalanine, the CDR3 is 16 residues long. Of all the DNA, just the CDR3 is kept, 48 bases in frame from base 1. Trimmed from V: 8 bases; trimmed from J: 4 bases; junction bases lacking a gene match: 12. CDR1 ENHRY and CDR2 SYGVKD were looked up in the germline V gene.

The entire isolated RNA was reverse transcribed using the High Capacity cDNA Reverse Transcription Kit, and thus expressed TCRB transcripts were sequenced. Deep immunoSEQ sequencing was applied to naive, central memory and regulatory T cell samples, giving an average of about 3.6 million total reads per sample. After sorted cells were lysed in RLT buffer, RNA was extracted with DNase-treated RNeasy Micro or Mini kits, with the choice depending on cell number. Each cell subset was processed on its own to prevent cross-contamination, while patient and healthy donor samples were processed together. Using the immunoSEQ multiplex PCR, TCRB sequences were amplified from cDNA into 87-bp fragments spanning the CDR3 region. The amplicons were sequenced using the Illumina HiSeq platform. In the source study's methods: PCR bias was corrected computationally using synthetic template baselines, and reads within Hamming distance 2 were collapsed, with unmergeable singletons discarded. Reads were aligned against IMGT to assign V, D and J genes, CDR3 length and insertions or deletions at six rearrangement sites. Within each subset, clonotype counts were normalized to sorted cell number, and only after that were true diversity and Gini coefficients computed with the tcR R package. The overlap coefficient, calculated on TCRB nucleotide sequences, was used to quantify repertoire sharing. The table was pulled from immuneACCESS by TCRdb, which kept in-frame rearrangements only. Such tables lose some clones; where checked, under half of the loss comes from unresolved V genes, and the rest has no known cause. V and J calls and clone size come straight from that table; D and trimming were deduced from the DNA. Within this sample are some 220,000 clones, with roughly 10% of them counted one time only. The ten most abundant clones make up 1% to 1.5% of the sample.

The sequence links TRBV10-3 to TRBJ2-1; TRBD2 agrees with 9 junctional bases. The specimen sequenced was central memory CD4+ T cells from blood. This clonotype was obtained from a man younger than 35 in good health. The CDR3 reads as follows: CAIHSSSSGTYNEQFF. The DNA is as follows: TGTGCCATCCACTCCTCATCTAGCGGGACTTACAATGAGCAGTTCTTC.